This T cell receptor beta chain was identified during a study of blood T cell repertoires in COVID-19. Study as a whole: PBMCs, B-cell-depleted T cells, or T cells provided the cDNA or gDNA that made up the material.

This CDR3 spans 13 amino acids. Germline values: CDR1 SGHDT, CDR2 YYEEEE. Trimming cost V 1 base and J 2 bases, with 7 bases left between them. Donors were grouped by their self-reported clinical history. Some clones are missing from TCRdb's copy, which holds only in-frame ones; the method was immunoSEQ multiplex PCR. The table lists roughly 130,000 clones, just under 85% of them singletons. This clonotype was obtained from a woman between 50 and 59 years old with acute COVID-19. Sequenced sample: PBMCs or T cells enriched from blood (not recorded which). The rearrangement joins TRBV5-6 to TRBJ2-7, with D tentatively TRBD1 (5 bases). CDR3 nucleotides: TGTGCCAGCAGCTTGAGGGGTACCTACGAGCAGTACTTC. Encoded protein: CASSLRGTYEQYF. Based on the CDR3 plus reference TRBV5-6 and TRBJ2-7, the full variable domain is DAGVTQSPTHLIKTRGQQVTLRCSPKSGHDTVSWYQQALGQGPQFIFQYYEEEERQRGNFPDRFSGHQFPNYSSELNVNALLLGDSALYLCASSLRGTYEQYFGPGTRLTVT.